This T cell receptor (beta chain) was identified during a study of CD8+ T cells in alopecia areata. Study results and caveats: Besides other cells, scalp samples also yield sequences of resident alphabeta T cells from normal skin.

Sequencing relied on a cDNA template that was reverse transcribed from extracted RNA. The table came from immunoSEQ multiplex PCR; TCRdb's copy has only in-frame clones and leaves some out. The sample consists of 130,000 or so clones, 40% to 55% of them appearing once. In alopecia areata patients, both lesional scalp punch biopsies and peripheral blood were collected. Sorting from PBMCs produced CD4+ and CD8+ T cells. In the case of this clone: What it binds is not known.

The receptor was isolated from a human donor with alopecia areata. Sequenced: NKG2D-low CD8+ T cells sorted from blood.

This CDR3 is CASTLGGGDGYTF. The CDR3 nucleotides are TGTGCCAGCACCCTGGGAGGGGGCGATGGCTACACCTTC. The chain couples TRBV14 to TRBJ1-2; the match to TRBD1 covers 7 bases. Germline CDR1 reads SGHDN; CDR2 reads FVKESK. V lost 7 bases and J lost 6; bases outside the gene matches: 8. The CDR3 is made up of 13 amino acids.